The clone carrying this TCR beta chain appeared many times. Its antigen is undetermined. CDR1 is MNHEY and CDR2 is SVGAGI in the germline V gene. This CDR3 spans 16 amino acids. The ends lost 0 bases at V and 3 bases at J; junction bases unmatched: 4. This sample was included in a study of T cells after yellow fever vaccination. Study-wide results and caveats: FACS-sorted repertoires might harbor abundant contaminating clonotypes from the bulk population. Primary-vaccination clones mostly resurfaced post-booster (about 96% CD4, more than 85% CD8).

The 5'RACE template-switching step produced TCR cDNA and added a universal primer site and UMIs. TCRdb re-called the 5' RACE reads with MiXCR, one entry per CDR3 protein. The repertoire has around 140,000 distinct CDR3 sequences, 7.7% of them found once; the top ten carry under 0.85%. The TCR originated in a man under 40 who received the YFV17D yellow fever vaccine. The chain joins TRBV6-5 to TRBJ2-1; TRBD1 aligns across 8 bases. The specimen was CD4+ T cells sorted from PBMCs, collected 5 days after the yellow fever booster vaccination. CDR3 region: CASSYSLDRVYNEQFF. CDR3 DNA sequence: TGTGCCAGCAGTTACTCCTTGGACAGGGTCTACAATGAGCAGTTCTTC.